The clone carrying this T cell receptor beta chain was detected only a few times. No antigen is known for it. The data were taken from a study of vaccination and CD4 T cells after COVID-19. CDR1 is MNHEY, CDR2 SMNVEV, per germline (reference sequence). V shed 4 bases and J 5 bases; nucleotides not matched to a gene: 7. The CDR3 has 14 amino acids. The Oncomine TCR Beta short-read assay sequenced DNA from cultured CD4+ T cells. Each CDR3 protein gets one entry after TCRdb re-called the PCR reads with MiXCR. The sample yields about 13,000 distinct CDR3 sequences, approximately 44% seen once. Described treatment: approximately nine-day PBMC culture with coronavirus spike peptide pools or control peptides (ViraFEST assay).

The sequenced material came from CD4+ T cells from blood, cultured in vitro. The receptor was derived from a human donor who had recovered from COVID-19. The genes are TRBV27 and TRBJ1-1, with TRBD1 matching over 7 bases. The CDR3, as DNA: TGTGCCAGCAGTTCCTCAGGGGGGAAAACTGAAGCTTTCTTT. This sequence encodes CASSSSGGKTEAFF.